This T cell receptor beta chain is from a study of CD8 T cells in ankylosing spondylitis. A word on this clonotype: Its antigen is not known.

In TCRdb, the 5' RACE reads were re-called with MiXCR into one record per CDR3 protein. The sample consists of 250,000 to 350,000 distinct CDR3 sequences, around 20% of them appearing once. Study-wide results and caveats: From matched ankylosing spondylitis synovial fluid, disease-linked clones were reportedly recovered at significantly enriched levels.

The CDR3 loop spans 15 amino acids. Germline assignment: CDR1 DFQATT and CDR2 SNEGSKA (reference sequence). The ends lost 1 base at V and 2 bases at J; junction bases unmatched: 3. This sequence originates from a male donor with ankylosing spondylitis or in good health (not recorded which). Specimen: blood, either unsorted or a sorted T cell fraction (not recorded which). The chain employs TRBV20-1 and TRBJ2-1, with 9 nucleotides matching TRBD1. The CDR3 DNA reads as TGCAGTGCTAGAGGACAGGGGGGAGCCTACAATGAGCAGTTCTTC. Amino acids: CSARGQGGAYNEQFF.